Presented here are 4 T cell receptor beta chains from one specimen sequenced in a study of post-analysis software for immune sequencing data. General study findings and limits: About five TRBV segments appeared more often in patients than in controls, and TRBV5-6, TRBV5-1 and TRBV20-1 were among these.

The TCR beta cDNA libraries contained unique molecular identifiers. TCRdb reanalysed the PCR reads using MiXCR and keeps one entry per CDR3 protein. Of 150,000 to 200,000 distinct CDR3 sequences listed, approximately 31% are singletons. The antigens of these receptors remain unknown. The specimen sequenced was blood. These receptors came from a girl aged 10 to 17 with multiple sclerosis.

With respect to this clonotype: One end of the junction is discordant with germline, which a read error may explain. The rearrangement uses TRBV10-2 and TRBJ2-6, with 7 bases identical to TRBD2. This CDR3 is 14 amino acids long. The V gene's germline CDR1 is WSHSY and CDR2 SAAADI. CDR3 in DNA: TGCGTCAGCTGGGGGGGTACCGGGGCCAACGTCCTGACTTTC. Translated: CVSWGGTGANVLTF.

There are many counts of this clonotype. The rearrangement joins TRBV4-1 to TRBJ2-1; 9 bases are a match to TRBD2. Unmatched junction bases numbered 3, after V lost 1 base and J lost 2 bases. The germline gives CDR1 MGHRA, CDR2 YSYEKL. The CDR3 is 16 residues long. The chain's CDR3 is CASSQAEREAYNEQFF. The CDR3, as DNA: TGCGCCAGCAGCCAAGCGGAGCGGGAGGCCTACAATGAGCAGTTCTTC.

Ten or more counts support this clonotype. The genes are TRBV28 and TRBJ2-1; 11 bases align to TRBD2. Germline V gene sequence: CDR1 MDHEN, CDR2 SYDVKM. The CDR3 is 16 residues long. V trimming: 3 bases; J trimming: 3 bases; junction bases outside the gene matches: 4. The CDR3 sequence: CASSFWLAGGYNEQFF. DNA for the CDR3: TGTGCCAGCAGTTTTTGGCTAGCGGGAGGCTACAATGAGCAGTTCTTC.

Note on this clonotype: A much larger clone lies a single base off, so this may be a read error. The rearrangement joins TRBV12-3 or TRBV12-4 to TRBJ2-4, with 12 bases aligning to TRBD2. The J call is uncertain, as TRBJ2-7 better fits the DNA end. CDR3 length: 15 amino acids. This CDR3 is CASSVGLAGAYEQYF. In DNA, the CDR3 is TGTGCCAGCAGCGTGGGACTAGCGGGCGCCTACGAGCAGTACTTC.